This TCR beta chain was recovered during a study of cytomegalovirus exposure and HLA in healthy donors. Between the trimmed V and J ends, which lost 3 bases and 6 bases, there was a span of 21 bases. Germline CDR1 is SGHRS and CDR2 is YFSETQ. The CDR3 length is 16 residues. The PCR contained 60 Vbeta and 13 Jbeta primers. Repertoires were generated with immunoSEQ multiplex PCR, while TCRdb's copy carries only in-frame clones and drops some. In the table there are around 150,000 clones, around 77% of which are singletons. The receptor comes from a young man in good health and CMV-seronegative. The V and J genes are TRBV5-1 and TRBJ1-1, with D uncertain. Material for sequencing was PBMCs. For the CDR3, the DNA is TGCGCCAGCAGCTCCTCGGTGGGTCGTTTTAGCTCTGAAGCTTTCTTT. Encoded protein: CASSSSVGRFSSEAFF.